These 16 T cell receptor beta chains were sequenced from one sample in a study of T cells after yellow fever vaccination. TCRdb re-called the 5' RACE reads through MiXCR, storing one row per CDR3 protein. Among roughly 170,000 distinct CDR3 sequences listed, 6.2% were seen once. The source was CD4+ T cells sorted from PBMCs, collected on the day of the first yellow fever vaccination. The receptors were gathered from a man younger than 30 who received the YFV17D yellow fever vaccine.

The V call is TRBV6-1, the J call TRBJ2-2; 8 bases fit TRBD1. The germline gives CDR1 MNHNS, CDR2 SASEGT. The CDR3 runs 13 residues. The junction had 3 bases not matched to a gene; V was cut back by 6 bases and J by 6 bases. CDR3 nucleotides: TGTGCCAGCAGATCGACAGGGGCCGGGGAGCTGTTTTTT. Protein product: CASRSTGAGELFF.

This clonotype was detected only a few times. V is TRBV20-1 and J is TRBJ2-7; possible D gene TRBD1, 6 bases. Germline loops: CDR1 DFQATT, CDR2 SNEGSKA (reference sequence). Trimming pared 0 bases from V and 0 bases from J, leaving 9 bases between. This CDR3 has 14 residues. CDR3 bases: TGCAGTGCTAGAGATCTAGGGGGCTCCTACGAGCAGTACTTC. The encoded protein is CSARDLGGSYEQYF.

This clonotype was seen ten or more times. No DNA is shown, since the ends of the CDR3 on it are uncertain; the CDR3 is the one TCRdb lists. CDR3 region: CASSFGPGATEAFF. The chain couples TRBV11-2 to TRBJ1-1; the DNA was not compared with TRBD1, the D call given in the table. Ends included, the CDR3 has 14 residues. Germline V gene lookup returns CDR1 SGHAT and CDR2 FQNNGV.

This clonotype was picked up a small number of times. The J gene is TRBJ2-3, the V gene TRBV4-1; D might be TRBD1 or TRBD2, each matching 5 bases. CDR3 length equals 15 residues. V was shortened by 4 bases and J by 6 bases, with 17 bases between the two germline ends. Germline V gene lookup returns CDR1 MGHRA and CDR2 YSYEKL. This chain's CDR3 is CASSPRFGAEDTQYF. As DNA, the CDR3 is TGCGCCAGCAGCCCCCGATTCGGGGCCGAGGATACGCAGTATTTT.

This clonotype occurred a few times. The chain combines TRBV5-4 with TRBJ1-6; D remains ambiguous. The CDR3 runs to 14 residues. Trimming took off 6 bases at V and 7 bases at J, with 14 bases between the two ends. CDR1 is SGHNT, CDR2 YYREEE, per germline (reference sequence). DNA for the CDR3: TGTGCCAGCACCCTGGACGGATCAAATTCACCCCTCCACTTT. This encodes CASTLDGSNSPLHF.

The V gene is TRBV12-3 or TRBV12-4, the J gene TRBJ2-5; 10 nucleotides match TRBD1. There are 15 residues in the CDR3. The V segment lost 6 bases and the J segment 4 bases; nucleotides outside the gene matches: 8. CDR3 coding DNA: TGTGCCAGCAGCCAAACGACAGGGGGCCGAGAGACCCAGTACTTC. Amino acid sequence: CASSQTTGGRETQYF.

CDR3 sequence (DNA): TGTGCCAGCCAACTATCCGATACCATATATTTT. Residues: CASQLSDTIYF. The chain recombines TRBV25-1 with TRBJ1-3; D gene uncertain. The ends were cut back, 8 bases at V and 10 bases at J, with 12 bases in the middle. Per germline, CDR1 MGHDK and CDR2 SYGVNS. The CDR3 loop spans 11 amino acids.

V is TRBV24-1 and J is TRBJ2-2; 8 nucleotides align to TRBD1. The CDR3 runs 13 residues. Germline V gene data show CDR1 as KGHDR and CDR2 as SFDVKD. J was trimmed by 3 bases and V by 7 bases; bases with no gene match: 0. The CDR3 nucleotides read TGTGCCACCAGGGACAGGGACACCGGGGAGCTGTTTTTT. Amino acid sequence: CATRDRDTGELFF.

The CDR3 sequence is CASSCSRETSGSDTGELFF. In DNA, the CDR3 is TGTGCCAGCAGTTGCTCGAGGGAGACCTCCGGAAGTGACACCGGGGAGCTGTTTTTT. The rearrangement uses TRBV6-2 or TRBV6-3 and TRBJ2-2; D perhaps matches TRBD2 (5 bases). Trimming left V 4 bases short and J 3 bases short, with 24 bases between. CDR1 is MNHEY, CDR2 SVGEGT, per germline. CDR3 length: 19 amino acids.

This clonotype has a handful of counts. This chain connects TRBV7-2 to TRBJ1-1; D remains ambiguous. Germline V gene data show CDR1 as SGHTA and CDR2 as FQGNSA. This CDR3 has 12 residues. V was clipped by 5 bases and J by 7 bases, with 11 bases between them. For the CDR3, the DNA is TGTGCCAGCAGCCGGGCCACCATTGAAGCTTTCTTT. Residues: CASSRATIEAFF. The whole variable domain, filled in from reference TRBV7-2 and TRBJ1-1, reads GAGVSQSPSNKVTEKGKDVELRCDPISGHTALYWYRQSLGQGLEFLIYFQGNSAPDKSGLPSDRFSAERTGGSVSTLTIQRTQQEDSAVYLCASSRATIEAFFGQGTRLTVV.

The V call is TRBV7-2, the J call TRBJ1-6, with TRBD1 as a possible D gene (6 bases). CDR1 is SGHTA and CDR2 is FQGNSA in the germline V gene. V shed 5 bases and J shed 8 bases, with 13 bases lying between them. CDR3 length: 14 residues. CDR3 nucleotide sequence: TGTGCCAGCAGCCCAAGACAGGCTTATTCACCCCTCCACTTT. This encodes CASSPRQAYSPLHF.

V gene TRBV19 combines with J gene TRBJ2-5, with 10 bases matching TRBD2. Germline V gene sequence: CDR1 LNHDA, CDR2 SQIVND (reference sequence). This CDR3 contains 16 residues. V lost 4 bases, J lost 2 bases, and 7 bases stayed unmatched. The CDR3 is CASSTGTSDLQETQYF. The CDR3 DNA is TGTGCCAGTAGTACGGGGACTAGCGACCTACAAGAGACCCAGTACTTC.

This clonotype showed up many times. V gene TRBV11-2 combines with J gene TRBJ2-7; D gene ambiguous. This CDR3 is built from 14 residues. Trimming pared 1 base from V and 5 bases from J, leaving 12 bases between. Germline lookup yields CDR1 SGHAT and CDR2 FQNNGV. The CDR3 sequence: CASSLALDAHEQYV. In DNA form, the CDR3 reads TGTGCCAGCAGCTTAGCTCTCGACGCCCACGAGCAGTACGTC.

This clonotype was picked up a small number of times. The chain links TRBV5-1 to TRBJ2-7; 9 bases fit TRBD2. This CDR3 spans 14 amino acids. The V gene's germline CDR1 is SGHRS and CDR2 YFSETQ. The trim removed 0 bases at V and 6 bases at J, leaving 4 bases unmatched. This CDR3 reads CASSLDAGGREQYV. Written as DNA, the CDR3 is TGCGCCAGCAGCTTGGACGCGGGGGGGCGCGAGCAGTACGTC.

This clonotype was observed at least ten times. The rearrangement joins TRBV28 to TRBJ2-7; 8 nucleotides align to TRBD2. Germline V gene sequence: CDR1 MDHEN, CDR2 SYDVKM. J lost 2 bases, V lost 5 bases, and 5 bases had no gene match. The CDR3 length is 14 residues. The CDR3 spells CASSQAGEPYEQYV. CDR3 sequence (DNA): TGTGCCAGCAGTCAAGCGGGGGAGCCCTACGAGCAGTACGTC.

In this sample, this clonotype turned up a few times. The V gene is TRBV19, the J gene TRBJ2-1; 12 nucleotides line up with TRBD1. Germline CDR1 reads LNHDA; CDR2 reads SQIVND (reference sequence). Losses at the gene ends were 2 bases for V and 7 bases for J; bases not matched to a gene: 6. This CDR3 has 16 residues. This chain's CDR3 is CASSILGQGAWNEQFF. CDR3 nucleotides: TGTGCCAGTAGTATATTGGGACAGGGGGCATGGAATGAGCAGTTCTTC.